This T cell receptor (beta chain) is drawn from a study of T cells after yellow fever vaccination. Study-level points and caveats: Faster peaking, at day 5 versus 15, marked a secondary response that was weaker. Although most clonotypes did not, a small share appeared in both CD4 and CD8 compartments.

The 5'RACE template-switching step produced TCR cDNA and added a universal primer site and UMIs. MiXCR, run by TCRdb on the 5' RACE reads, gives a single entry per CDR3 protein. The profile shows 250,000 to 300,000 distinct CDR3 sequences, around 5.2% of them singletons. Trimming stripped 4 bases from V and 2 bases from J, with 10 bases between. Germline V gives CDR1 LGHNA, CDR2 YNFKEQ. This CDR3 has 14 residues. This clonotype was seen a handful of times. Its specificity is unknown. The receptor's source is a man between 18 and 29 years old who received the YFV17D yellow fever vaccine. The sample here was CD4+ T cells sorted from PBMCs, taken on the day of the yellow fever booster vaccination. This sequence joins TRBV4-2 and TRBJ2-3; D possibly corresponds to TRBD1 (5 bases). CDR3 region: CASSPDSLTDTQYF. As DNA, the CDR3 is TGTGCCAGCAGCCCTGACAGCCTCACAGATACGCAGTATTTT.